The 27 T cell receptor beta chains below all came from one sample that was sequenced in a study of CD8+ T cells in alopecia areata (dated by TCRdb to 2016 to 2018). The library was obtained by the immunoSEQ multiplex PCR assay. RNA was extracted from all samples and reverse transcribed into cDNA, which served as template for TCR sequencing. TCRdb retrieved this table from immuneACCESS and kept in-frame rearrangements only. Not all clones are present; in checked studies, unresolved V genes account for under half, and no reason is known for the remainder. A total of about 3,600 clones appear in this sample, about 76% of them only once. The biggest ten clones account for almost 7% of the sample. The specimen sequenced was skin. Receptors originate from a human donor in good health.

This clone was found a few times. Additional DNA sequences in this sample encode the identical CDR3. This rearrangement joins TRBV5-4 to TRBJ2-7, with 13 bases that match TRBD2. V shed 2 bases and J 5 bases; nucleotides not matched to a gene: 1. Germline V gene sequence: CDR1 SGHNT, CDR2 YYREEE (reference sequence). The CDR3 length is 14 residues. The CDR3 sequence is CASSLGLAGDEQYF. For the CDR3, the DNA is TGTGCCAGCAGCTTAGGACTAGCGGGGGACGAGCAGTACTTC. Combining the CDR3 with reference TRBV5-4 and TRBJ2-7 gives the whole variable domain ETGVTQSPTHLIKTRGQQVTLRCSSQSGHNTVSWYQQALGQGPQFIFQYYREEENGRGNFPPRFSGLQFPNYSSELNVNALELDDSALYLCASSLGLAGDEQYFGPGTRLTVT.

The V and J genes are TRBV5-1 and TRBJ2-5, with D perhaps being TRBD1 or TRBD2 (5 bases each). The germline V gene encodes CDR1 SGHRS and CDR2 YFSETQ. The CDR3 loop spans 17 amino acids. V was trimmed by 1 base and J by 1 base, leaving 17 bases between them. The CDR3 nucleotides read TGCGCCAGCAGCTTGACGGGCCAAACGGGGACCCAAGAGACCCAGTACTTC. Translation: CASSLTGQTGTQETQYF.

The chain recombines TRBV4-2 with TRBJ2-2; 7 nucleotides agree with TRBD2. V trimming: 4 bases; J trimming: 5 bases; junction bases outside the gene matches: 7. CDR1 LGHNA and CDR2 YNFKEQ come from the germline V gene. CDR3 length equals 15 residues. CDR3 in DNA: TGTGCCAGCAGCCTCGGAGCGGGGTATACCGGGGAGCTGTTTTTT. It yields the protein CASSLGAGYTGELFF.

The table lists this clone with a count of one. This chain joins TRBV9 and TRBJ1-2; 8 bases fit TRBD1. V trimming: 0 bases; J trimming: 7 bases; junction bases outside the gene matches: 11. The CDR3 contains 16 residues. Germline V gene sequence: CDR1 SGDLS, CDR2 YYNGEE. CDR3 nucleotide sequence: TGTGCCAGCAGCGTAGACTCGGCAGGGGGCCTTGCTGGCTACACCTTC. Its translation: CASSVDSAGGLAGYTF.

This sequence joins TRBV7-3 and TRBJ2-3, with 9 bases lining up with TRBD1. The germline gives CDR1 SGHTA, CDR2 FQGTGA. This CDR3 region has 14 residues. J gave up 1 base and V 4 bases, and 0 bases lay outside the gene matches. The chain's CDR3 is CASSWTGGTDTQYF. The CDR3, as DNA: TGTGCCAGCAGCTGGACAGGGGGCACAGATACGCAGTATTTT.

Remarks on this clone: Distinct nucleotide sequences in the sample also encode this CDR3. The chain couples TRBV30 to TRBJ1-1, with D possibly matching TRBD1 (6 bases). This CDR3 comprises 13 residues. The germline V and J ends were trimmed by 1 base and 1 base, with 7 bases remaining between them. From germline, CDR1 is GTSNPN and CDR2 SVGIG (reference sequence). CDR3 residues: CAWSGGQNTEAFF. The CDR3, as DNA: TGTGCCTGGAGTGGGGGACAGAACACTGAAGCTTTCTTT.

The sample holds a few counts of this clone. The chain combines TRBV29-1 with TRBJ2-7, with D maybe TRBD1 (7 bases). Germline CDR1 and CDR2: SQVTM and ANQGSEA. V was shortened by 7 bases and J by 12 bases, with 19 bases between the two germline ends. CDR3 size: 11 residues. The CDR3 nucleotides read TGCAGCGCCCTAGCGTATGGACAGGCGTACTTC. Encoded protein: CSALAYGQAYF.

The chain has TRBV2 and TRBJ2-7, with TRBD2 identical over 7 bases. The CDR3 length is 15 residues. Germline loops: CDR1 SNHLY, CDR2 FYNNEI. With V trimmed by 7 bases and J by 1 base, 10 bases remained unmatched. The CDR3 DNA follows: TGTGCCAGCAATCCTACAGCGCGGGGGTCCTACGAGCAGTACTTC. This sequence encodes CASNPTARGSYEQYF. The whole variable domain, filled in from reference TRBV2 and TRBJ2-7, reads EPEVTQTPSHQVTQMGQEVILRCVPISNHLYFYWYRQILGQKVEFLVSFYNNEISEKSEIFDDQFSVERPDGSNFTLKIRSTKLEDSAMYFCASNPTARGSYEQYFGPGTRLTVT.

The chain has TRBV6-5 and TRBJ1-1, with 10 bases matching TRBD1. The CDR3 runs 15 residues. Germline lookup yields CDR1 MNHEY and CDR2 SVGAGI. Unmatched junction bases numbered 5, after V lost 6 bases and J lost 1 base. CDR3 amino acids: CASRDWDRGNTEAFF. The CDR3 DNA reads TGTGCCAGCAGGGATTGGGACAGGGGGAACACTGAAGCTTTCTTT.

The chain links TRBV25-1 to TRBJ2-2; no reliable D call. The CDR3 is 14 residues long. The ends were cut back, 3 bases at V and 1 base at J, with 6 bases in the middle. Germline assignment: CDR1 MGHDK and CDR2 SYGVNS. As DNA, the CDR3 is TGTGCCAGCAGTGACAGAATGAACACCGGGGAGCTGTTTTTT. It encodes CASSDRMNTGELFF. Looking up the rest from reference TRBV25-1 and TRBJ2-2 gives the full variable domain: EADIYQTPRYLVIGTGKKITLECSQTMGHDKMYWYQQDPGMELHLIHYSYGVNSTEKGDLSSESTVSRIRTEHFPLTLESARPSHTSQYLCASSDRMNTGELFFGEGSRLTVL.

V is TRBV7-6 and J is TRBJ2-7; TRBD2 might be the D (5 bases). V was cut by 5 bases and J by 2 bases, with 16 bases left in between. There are 15 residues in the CDR3. The germline CDR1 and CDR2 sequences are SGHVS and FNYEAQ. As DNA, the CDR3 is TGTGCCAGCAGCCCCCCAGCGGCCCCTCCCTACGAGCAGTACTTC. Translating gives CASSPPAAPPYEQYF.

The rearrangement uses TRBV5-4 and TRBJ1-2; 8 bases fit TRBD1. J gave up 4 bases and V 9 bases, and 5 bases lay outside the gene matches. This CDR3 is 12 amino acids long. The V gene's germline CDR1 is SGHNT and CDR2 YYREEE (reference sequence). This CDR3 is CATRQGPYGYTF. In DNA form, the CDR3 reads TGTGCCACCCGACAGGGGCCCTATGGCTACACCTTC.

The V gene is TRBV5-8, the J gene TRBJ2-1, with D possibly TRBD1 on 5 matching bases. Germline assignment: CDR1 SGHTS and CDR2 YDEGEE. The length of the CDR3 is 17 residues. V gave up 4 bases and J gave up 0 bases, with 17 bases separating them. The CDR3 nucleotides are TGTGCCAGCAGCCCCCCCCAGGGCCTATTCTCCTACAATGAGCAGTTCTTC. Its translation is CASSPPQGLFSYNEQFF.

V gene TRBV2 combines with J gene TRBJ1-5, with D tentatively TRBD1 (5 bases). CDR1 and CDR2 (germline): SNHLY, FYNNEI. The germline V and J ends were trimmed by 0 bases and 5 bases, with 11 bases remaining between them. This CDR3 region has 15 residues. The CDR3 loop is CASSEAQGADQPQHF. DNA of the CDR3: TGTGCCAGCAGTGAAGCGCAGGGAGCGGATCAGCCCCAGCATTTT.

The V and J genes are TRBV30 and TRBJ1-1; 8 bases match TRBD1. CDR1 and CDR2 (germline): GTSNPN, SVGIG (reference sequence). The CDR3 consists of 15 residues. V lost 3 bases and J lost 11; bases outside the gene matches: 17. The CDR3 sequence: CAWSDTDREYRKAFF. The DNA for the CDR3 is TGTGCCTGGAGCGACACGGACAGGGAATACCGTAAGGCTTTCTTT.

This clone was counted a few times. This rearrangement joins TRBV4-3 to TRBJ2-6; D is perhaps TRBD1 or TRBD2 (6 bases each). The V end lost 0 bases, the J end lost 5 bases, and 11 bases lay between the germline ends. The CDR3 has 16 residues. The germline V gene has CDR1 LGHNA and CDR2 YSLEER. CDR3 sequence: CASSQDWGARANVLTF. The CDR3, as DNA: TGCGCCAGCAGCCAAGATTGGGGGGCACGGGCCAACGTCCTGACTTTC.

The V and J genes are TRBV7-2 and TRBJ1-1; D might be TRBD1 (6 bases). The CDR3 runs 16 residues. The germline gives CDR1 SGHTA, CDR2 FQGNSA. Between the trimmed V and J ends, which lost 4 bases and 7 bases, there was a span of 22 bases. CDR3 nucleotide sequence: TGTGCCAGCAGCTCTATCAGGGACATTGGTGTAGGTGAAGCTTTCTTT. This gives the protein CASSSIRDIGVGEAFF. Filled out from reference TRBV7-2 and TRBJ1-1, the complete variable domain reads GAGVSQSPSNKVTEKGKDVELRCDPISGHTALYWYRQSLGQGLEFLIYFQGNSAPDKSGLPSDRFSAERTGGSVSTLTIQRTQQEDSAVYLCASSSIRDIGVGEAFFGQGTRLTVV.

The table lists this clone with a few counts. The chain is built from TRBV5-1 and TRBJ2-5; TRBD2 matches 8 bases. V shed 1 base, J shed 2 bases, and the junction held 7 bases outside the gene matches. This CDR3 spans 16 amino acids. Germline V gene sequence: CDR1 SGHRS, CDR2 YFSETQ. CDR3: CASSLFGGAEQETQYF. CDR3 nucleotide sequence: TGCGCCAGCAGCTTGTTCGGGGGGGCCGAACAAGAGACCCAGTACTTC.

The rearrangement joins TRBV10-3 to TRBJ2-5; 8 bases agree with TRBD1. V trimming: 3 bases; J trimming: 4 bases; junction bases outside the gene matches: 10. CDR1 is ENHRY and CDR2 is SYGVKD in the germline V gene. The CDR3 sequence is 16 residues long. The CDR3 DNA reads TGTGCCATCAGTGACCCCCGGACAGGGCTGGGAGAGACCCAGTACTTC. Encoded protein: CAISDPRTGLGETQYF.

The chain couples TRBV19 to TRBJ2-6, with unresolved D. CDR3 length: 16 amino acids. V shed 7 bases and J shed 2 bases, with 15 bases lying between them. CDR1 is LNHDA and CDR2 is SQIVND in the germline V gene (reference sequence). This CDR3 reads CASIQGVSPGANVLTF. CDR3 nucleotides: TGTGCCAGTATTCAAGGAGTGTCCCCTGGGGCCAACGTCCTGACTTTC.

V usage is TRBV6-5 and J usage is TRBJ2-1; tentative D call: TRBD1 (6 bases). V was pared by 4 bases and J by 0 bases, with 10 bases between. Germline V gives CDR1 MNHEY, CDR2 SVGAGI. The CDR3 runs 15 residues. This CDR3 reads CASSWGRSSYNEQFF. The DNA of the CDR3 is TGTGCCAGCAGTTGGGGGCGGAGCTCCTACAATGAGCAGTTCTTC.

This clone was seen only a few times. The rearrangement links TRBV7-2 to TRBJ2-7, with 8 nucleotides matching TRBD1. CDR1 SGHTA and CDR2 FQGNSA come from the germline V gene. CDR3 length: 18 amino acids. Trimming cost V 9 bases and J 2 bases; bases outside gene matches: 21. The CDR3 bases are TGTGCCAGTCTTCGGCGCGGCGGCACCGGGACAGGTACCTACGAGCAGTACTTC. Amino acids: CASLRRGGTGTGTYEQYF.

V gene TRBV5-4 combines with J gene TRBJ1-1, with D possibly TRBD1 on 5 matching bases. The CDR3 is 16 amino acids. The V end lost 3 bases, the J end lost 0 bases, and 15 bases lay between the germline ends. The germline V gene has CDR1 SGHNT and CDR2 YYREEE (reference sequence). CDR3 in amino acids: CASSYPPGTVNTEAFF. CDR3 DNA: TGTGCCAGCAGCTACCCCCCCGGGACCGTGAACACTGAAGCTTTCTTT.

V is TRBV6-6 and J is TRBJ1-5; no definite D call. This CDR3 is built from 15 residues. Per the germline V gene, CDR1 is MNHNY and CDR2 is SVGAGI (reference sequence). V was clipped by 5 bases and J by 0 bases, with 11 bases between them. In DNA, the CDR3 is TGTGCCAGCAGTCCCGCGGTCTATAGCAATCAGCCCCAGCATTTT. It yields the protein CASSPAVYSNQPQHF.

The chain has TRBV5-1 and TRBJ2-7, with a tentative D call TRBD1 (6 bases). V was trimmed by 4 bases and J by 5 bases, leaving 16 bases between them. CDR1 and CDR2 (germline): SGHRS, YFSETQ. This CDR3 has 14 residues. This CDR3 reads CASSATGSDNEQYF. DNA for the CDR3: TGCGCCAGCAGCGCTACAGGGTCGGACAACGAGCAGTACTTC.

The chain has TRBV6-6 and TRBJ1-3; D is unclear. Germline CDR1 is MNHNY and CDR2 is SVGAGI (reference sequence). This CDR3 contains 11 residues. With 8 bases removed from V and 9 bases from J, the gap between germline ends came to 11 bases. The CDR3 nucleotides are TGTGCCAGCGGGGTGAAGGGCACCATATATTTT. This gives the protein CASGVKGTIYF.

J is TRBJ1-5 and V is TRBV12-2; TRBD1, as called in the table, went unchecked against the DNA. TRBV12-2 is labeled a pseudogene. The CDR3 covers 18 residues. As DNA, the CDR3 is TGTGCAAGTCGCTTAGTACACCCGACAGGGATAACGGCGCAGCCCCAGCATTTT. Translating gives CASRLVHPTGITAQPQHF.